The clone carrying this T cell receptor (beta chain) was recorded at least ten times. Relying on iRepertoire HTBI primers and Arm-PCR of CDR3 regions, the team built TCR beta libraries. One entry per CDR3 protein, called by TCRdb with MiXCR from the multiplex PCR reads. The sample carries 360,000 or so distinct CDR3 sequences, 16% recorded once. This specimen comes from a study of regulatory T cells in long-lasting Graves disease. Overall study context: Antithyroid drug intake by newly diagnosed Graves' patients had lasted under 3 months.

Time point specified: newly diagnosed GD, antithyroid drugs for less than 3 months. PBMC RNA was the source of the TCR library. The CDR3 runs 13 residues. The ends lost 8 bases at V and 1 base at J; junction bases unmatched: 4. Germline V CDR1 and CDR2: SGHTA, FQGNSA. This same sample was also taken into another study, of T cells in Graves' hyperthyroidism and ophthalmopathy. This second study notes: The TCR CDR3 was amplified in a first-round RT-PCR using the HTBI primer set.

The chain uses TRBV7-2 and TRBJ2-7; TRBD1 matches 8 bases. This TCR was sampled from a man in his forties with Graves disease. The sample consisted of peripheral blood mononuclear cells (PBMCs), taken at new diagnosis, from a patient treated with antithyroid drugs. The CDR3 loop reads CASRDRRSYEQYF. The CDR3, as DNA: TGTGCCAGCCGGGACAGGCGTTCCTACGAGCAGTACTTC. The entire variable domain, with the rest obtained from reference TRBV7-2 and TRBJ2-7, is as follows: GAGVSQSPSNKVTEKGKDVELRCDPISGHTALYWYRQSLGQGLEFLIYFQGNSAPDKSGLPSDRFSAERTGGSVSTLTIQRTQQEDSAVYLCASRDRRSYEQYFGPGTRLTVT.